This TCR beta chain was recorded in a study of blood T cell repertoires in COVID-19. Study at large: Samples came from the United States, Italy and Spain, spanning acute and convalescent COVID-19. From T cells, B-cell-depleted T cells, or PBMCs came the material, which was cDNA or gDNA.

CDR1 and CDR2 (germline): SGHRS, YFSETQ. This CDR3 region has 14 residues. V was pared by 3 bases and J by 6 bases, with 15 bases between. Data came from immunoSEQ multiplex PCR; TCRdb stores just in-frame clones and leaves some out. The repertoire holds 100,000 to 150,000 clones, roughly four fifths seen once, with roughly 5.5% in the top ten. The source is a man aged 55 to 69 with acute or convalescent COVID-19. V usage is TRBV5-1 and J usage is TRBJ1-2, with D maybe TRBD1 (6 bases). The specimen sequenced was peripheral blood. This chain's CDR3 is CASSSESWGHGYTF. The CDR3, as DNA: TGCGCCAGCAGCTCGGAGAGTTGGGGGCATGGCTACACCTTC.